The entry below describes one T cell receptor beta chain. Its target is unknown. The source of the sample is a study of a mutant IDH1 vaccine in newly diagnosed glioma. Across the study: First vaccine doses came 4-6 weeks after radiotherapy alone, or with temozolomide cycles. In the visit schedule, V12 fell in week 35, while V13 fell in week 47.

The CDR3 loop spans 15 amino acids. Per germline, CDR1 PRHDT and CDR2 FYEKMQ (reference sequence). The J segment lost 5 bases and the V segment lost 5 bases, leaving 7 bases of the junction unmatched. Sample time point: week 35, safety follow-up. With topical imiquimod, each dose of the vaccine consisted of 300 ug of mutant IDH1 20-mer peptide. Clones were read by immunoSEQ multiplex PCR, and TCRdb kept only the in-frame ones, dropping some. The sample has about 32,000 clones, about 80% seen once. The sequencing here drew on PBMCs, taken from a glioma patient whose treatment included an IDH1 peptide vaccine. The rearrangement joins TRBV13 to TRBJ2-1; 9 nucleotides agree with TRBD1. This clonotype was obtained from a man in his forties with glioma. Some clones in this sample may be carry-over from other donors' samples. The CDR3 region is CASSQDRGTNNEQFF. The CDR3 DNA reads TGTGCCAGCAGCCAGGACAGGGGCACCAACAATGAGCAGTTCTTC.